The 23 T cell receptor beta chains below were found in one sample sequenced in a study of beta chain features in type 1 diabetes. Study outcomes and limitations: Shortening of TCRB CDR3s, moderate but significant, appeared in all four CD4+ subsets of Type 1 diabetes patients.

Expressed TCRB transcripts were sequenced because the isolated RNA had all been reverse transcribed beforehand. Some clones are missing from TCRdb's copy, which holds only in-frame ones; the method was immunoSEQ multiplex PCR. The sample carries 250,000 to 300,000 clones, over 11% recorded once. No antigen has been identified for these receptors. Sequencing used naive CD4+ T cells from blood. These receptors all stem from a man aged 25 to 40 with type 1 diabetes.

This clone was picked up a small number of times. This chain connects TRBV23-1 to TRBJ1-5; no firm D call. TRBV23-1 falls under the ORF class, with uncertain function. The CDR3 loop spans 19 amino acids. Trimming removed 6 bases from V and 1 base from J, with 25 bases in between. This CDR3 reads CASSPASDGRLGSNQPQHF. For the CDR3, the DNA is TGCGCCAGCAGCCCAGCTAGCGACGGAAGGCTGGGGAGCAATCAGCCCCAGCATTTT.

V is TRBV9 and J is TRBJ2-7; D perhaps matches TRBD1 (5 bases). CDR1 is SGDLS, CDR2 YYNGEE, per germline. CDR3 length equals 15 residues. V was pared by 3 bases and J by 1 base, with 14 bases between. CDR3 in DNA: TGTGCCAGCAGCGCAACCCTGACAGCGTCCTACGAGCAGTACTTC. The encoded protein is CASSATLTASYEQYF.

This clone turned up a few times. Here the CDR3 DNA reads TGTGCCTGGAGTGTACAGGAAGGGGCTAGAAAGTTCTTC. Its protein is CAWSVQEGARKFF. This sequence joins TRBV30 and TRBJ2-1; D might be TRBD1 (5 bases). There are 13 residues in the CDR3. Germline V gene data show CDR1 as GTSNPN and CDR2 as SVGIG (reference sequence). Trimming removed 0 bases from V and 14 bases from J, with 17 bases in between.

V gene TRBV18 combines with J gene TRBJ1-5, with TRBD1 as a possible D gene (5 bases). There are 15 residues in the CDR3. Trimming cost V 3 bases and J 0 bases, with 9 bases left between them. Germline CDR1 is KGHSH and CDR2 is LQKENI. The CDR3 DNA sequence: TGTGCCAGCTCACCTGACAGTAATAGCAATCAGCCCCAGCATTTT. As protein: CASSPDSNSNQPQHF.

V gene TRBV7-9 combines with J gene TRBJ2-7, with D uncertain. Germline CDR1 is SEHNR and CDR2 is FQNEAQ (reference sequence). There are 13 residues in the CDR3. Trimming left V 3 bases short and J 0 bases short, with 6 bases between. The CDR3 is CASSFPSSYEQYF. The CDR3 DNA reads TGTGCCAGCAGCTTCCCCAGCTCCTACGAGCAGTACTTC.

The chain uses TRBV19 and TRBJ1-2; a possible D gene is TRBD1 (6 bases). The V and J ends lost 5 bases and 1 base respectively, with 8 bases between them. CDR3 length: 13 residues. Germline values: CDR1 LNHDA, CDR2 SQIVND (reference sequence). The DNA for the CDR3 is TGTGCCAGTAGTCCACAGGGTAACTATGGCTACACCTTC. It codes for CASSPQGNYGYTF.

The V gene is TRBV7-3, the J gene TRBJ2-1, with 10 bases lining up with TRBD1. Germline CDR1 reads SGHTA; CDR2 reads FQGTGA. The CDR3 has 17 residues. The J segment lost 7 bases and the V segment lost 1 base, leaving 10 bases of the junction unmatched. The DNA of the CDR3 is TGTGCCAGCAGCTTAAAACCCCCGGGACAGGGGAATAATGAGCAGTTCTTC. Translated, it gives CASSLKPPGQGNNEQFF.

J is TRBJ2-7 and V is TRBV20-1; 7 bases map to TRBD2. J was trimmed by 4 bases and V by 6 bases; bases with no gene match: 3. The CDR3 sequence is 11 residues long. Germline CDR1 is DFQATT and CDR2 is SNEGSKA (reference sequence). Written as DNA, the CDR3 is TGCAGTGCCGATAGCGGGTACGAGCAGTACTTC. This codes for CSADSGYEQYF.

This clone was seen only a few times. The rearrangement links TRBV9 to TRBJ2-1, with 8 bases identical to TRBD2. This CDR3 has 13 amino acids. Looked up from germline, CDR1 is SGDLS and CDR2 is YYNGEE. The V segment lost 0 bases and the J segment 7 bases; nucleotides outside the gene matches: 0. Here the CDR3 DNA reads TGTGCCAGCAGCGTAGGCGGGAGGAATGAGCAGTTCTTC. Residues: CASSVGGRNEQFF.

This clone has just a few counts. The chain combines TRBV11-2 with TRBJ2-7, with 8 bases identical to TRBD1. Germline values: CDR1 SGHAT, CDR2 FQNNGV. The CDR3 contains 16 residues. V shed 5 bases and J 3 bases; nucleotides not matched to a gene: 12. CDR3 sequence reads: CASSQFRGQRIYEQYF. The CDR3 bases are TGTGCCAGCAGCCAATTCAGGGGGCAAAGAATCTACGAGCAGTACTTC.

This clone came up a few times. The chain has TRBV13 and TRBJ2-3; 8 bases align to TRBD2. V was pared by 5 bases and J by 4 bases, with 5 bases of the junction left unmatched. Looked up from germline, CDR1 is PRHDT and CDR2 is FYEKMQ (reference sequence). The CDR3 length is 14 residues. This CDR3 reads CASSPPGGADTQYF. The CDR3 region has the DNA TGTGCCAGCAGCCCCCCCGGGGGGGCAGATACGCAGTATTTT.

This clone was counted between two and nine times. The chain recombines TRBV18 with TRBJ1-5; 8 bases agree with TRBD1. The CDR3 has 16 amino acids. Germline lookup yields CDR1 KGHSH and CDR2 LQKENI. J was trimmed by 2 bases and V by 3 bases; bases with no gene match: 6. CDR3 nucleotide sequence: TGTGCCAGCTCACCTACAGGGGGAACAGGCAATCAGCCCCAGCATTTT. It specifies CASSPTGGTGNQPQHF. The full variable domain, rest sourced from reference TRBV18 and TRBJ1-5, is NAGVMQNPRHLVRRRGQEARLRCSPMKGHSHVYWYRQLPEEGLKFMVYLQKENIIDESGMPKERFSAEFPKEGPSILRIQQVVRGDSAAYFCASSPTGGTGNQPQHFGDGTRLSIL.

V and J are TRBV18 and TRBJ1-2; TRBD1 aligns across 9 bases. CDR3 length: 15 residues. With 0 bases clipped from V and 4 bases from J, the junction kept 3 bases outside the gene matches. CDR1 KGHSH and CDR2 LQKENI come from the germline V gene. CDR3 bases: TGTGCCAGCTCACCACCGGCGACAGGGGGCTATGGCTACACCTTC. It is translated as CASSPPATGGYGYTF.

This sequence joins TRBV5-4 and TRBJ1-1; 8 bases fit TRBD1. Per the germline V gene, CDR1 is SGHNT and CDR2 is YYREEE (reference sequence). CDR3 size: 16 residues. V gave up 4 bases and J gave up 3 bases; unmatched junction bases: 11. This chain's CDR3 is CASSADRAKRDTEAFF. DNA of the CDR3: TGTGCCAGCAGCGCGGACAGGGCTAAGAGGGACACTGAAGCTTTCTTT.

The CDR3 sequence is CASIIERSDTQYF. Written as DNA, the CDR3 is TGTGCCAGCATTATAGAGCGGTCTGATACGCAGTATTTT. The chain carries TRBV2 and TRBJ2-3; D perhaps matches TRBD2 (5 bases). CDR3 length: 13 amino acids. Trimming removed 7 bases from V and 6 bases from J, with 14 bases in between. CDR1 is SNHLY, CDR2 FYNNEI, per germline.

DNA for the CDR3: TGCAGCGTTGACAGGGGATACAATGAGCAGTTCTTC. Its protein is CSVDRGYNEQFF. The V gene is TRBV29-1, the J gene TRBJ2-1, with D tentatively TRBD1 (6 bases). In germline, CDR1 is SQVTM, CDR2 ANQGSEA. This CDR3 contains 12 residues. Trimming left V 3 bases short and J 4 bases short, with 7 bases between.

The chain links TRBV6-1 to TRBJ2-1, with D possibly matching TRBD2 (6 bases). Trimming pared 6 bases from V and 6 bases from J, leaving 12 bases between. This CDR3 has 13 residues. CDR1 is MNHNS, CDR2 SASEGT, per germline. CDR3 loop: CASRRPAGNEQFF. The CDR3 bases are TGTGCCAGCAGGCGGCCAGCGGGCAATGAGCAGTTCTTC.

This clone was recorded a few times. The chain recombines TRBV18 with TRBJ2-5, with D perhaps matching TRBD1 (5 bases). With 1 base removed from V and 5 bases from J, the gap between germline ends came to 11 bases. The germline CDR1 and CDR2 sequences are KGHSH and LQKENI. CDR3 length: 14 residues. The CDR3 spells CASSPRQGWETQYF. CDR3 bases: TGTGCCAGCTCACCACGTCAGGGTTGGGAGACCCAGTACTTC.

This clone was seen only a few times. In DNA, the CDR3 is TGTGCCAGCAGATCCCTCGTAGAGACAGGGGCATGGGAGACCCAGTACTTC. Residues: CASRSLVETGAWETQYF. The chain uses TRBV27 and TRBJ2-5; 8 bases are shared with TRBD1. Looked up from germline, CDR1 is MNHEY and CDR2 is SMNVEV (reference sequence). This CDR3 region has 17 residues. V shed 6 bases, J shed 5 bases, and the junction held 17 bases outside the gene matches.

V and J are TRBV29-1 and TRBJ1-1, with 7 bases lining up with TRBD1. CDR1 is SQVTM, CDR2 ANQGSEA, per germline. V trimming: 3 bases; J trimming: 4 bases; junction bases outside the gene matches: 5. CDR3 size: 13 residues. The CDR3: CSVDMTGSTEAFF. The CDR3 bases are TGCAGCGTTGACATGACAGGGAGCACTGAAGCTTTCTTT.

The V and J genes are TRBV25-1 and TRBJ2-7; 8 nucleotides match TRBD1. The germline gives CDR1 MGHDK, CDR2 SYGVNS. The junction had 7 bases not matched to a gene; V was cut back by 4 bases and J by 5 bases. CDR3 length equals 14 residues. The chain's CDR3 is CASSVTGGLNEQYF. The CDR3 DNA reads TGTGCCAGCAGTGTAACAGGGGGGCTTAACGAGCAGTACTTC.

CDR3 in amino acids: CSAGRVEQFF. CDR3 bases: TGCAGTGCTGGCCGGGTGGAGCAGTTCTTC. This chain uses TRBV20-1 with TRBJ2-1; D gene uncertain. The CDR3 extends over 10 amino acids. The germline CDR1 and CDR2 sequences are DFQATT and SNEGSKA (reference sequence). Trimming shortened V by 5 bases and J by 10 bases, and 9 bases separated the two germline ends.

This clone has only a few counts. V usage is TRBV5-1 and J usage is TRBJ2-5; 10 bases map to TRBD1. CDR1 and CDR2 from the germline V gene are SGHRS and YFSETQ. V gave up 2 bases and J gave up 4 bases; unmatched junction bases: 5. The CDR3 is 15 amino acids. The CDR3 sequence is CASSFPTGGIETQYF. The CDR3 region has the DNA TGCGCCAGCAGCTTTCCGACAGGGGGCATAGAGACCCAGTACTTC.